The TCR beta chain described here comes from a study of identical twins. Study-wide results and caveats: Researchers reported weaker excess twin sharing in beta out-of-frame sequences. There is a chance that invariant MAIT and iNKT cells partially muddied zero-insertion analyses.

cDNA molecules carried unique molecular identifiers, and template switching added a universal primer site. TCRdb called the 5' RACE reads again in MiXCR, with one record for every CDR3 protein. In the table there are hundreds of thousands of distinct CDR3 sequences, approximately 18% of which are singletons. Concerning this clonotype itself: Its antigen is currently unknown.

These data are also associated with another study on T cells expressing NK-cell markers. Turning to that study: The sequencing cohort of eight donors included seven HCMV-seropositive individuals and one seronegative individual.

The sequenced material came from PBMCs. The sequence derives from a woman between 18 and 29 years old in good health.

The CDR3 nucleotides are TGTGCCACCAGCAGAGATTTAGGCGGGGAGCTGTTTTTT. Amino acid sequence: CATSRDLGGELFF. The chain joins TRBV15 to TRBJ2-2; D ambiguous. CDR1 LNHNV and CDR2 YYDKDF come from the germline V gene (reference sequence). This CDR3 is 13 amino acids long. Trimming stripped 0 bases from V and 7 bases from J, with 6 bases between.